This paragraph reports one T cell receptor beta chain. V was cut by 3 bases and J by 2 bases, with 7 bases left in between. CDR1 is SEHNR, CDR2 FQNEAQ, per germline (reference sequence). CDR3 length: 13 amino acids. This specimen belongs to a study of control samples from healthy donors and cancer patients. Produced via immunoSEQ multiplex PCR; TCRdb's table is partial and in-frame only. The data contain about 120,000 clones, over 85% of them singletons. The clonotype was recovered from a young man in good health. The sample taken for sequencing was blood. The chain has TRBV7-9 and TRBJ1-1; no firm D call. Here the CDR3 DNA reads TGTGCCAGCAGCTTGGCGGGTAACACTGAAGCTTTCTTT. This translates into CASSLAGNTEAFF. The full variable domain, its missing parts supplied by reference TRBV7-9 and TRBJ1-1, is DTGVSQNPRHKITKRGQNVTFRCDPISEHNRLYWYRQTLGQGPEFLTYFQNEAQLEKSRLLSDRFSAERPKGSFSTLEIQRTEQGDSAMYLCASSLAGNTEAFFGQGTRLTVV.